Shown below are 15 T cell receptor beta chains from a single sample sequenced in a study of shared clonotypes between healthy human individuals (dated by TCRdb to about 2020). For the CD8 naive samples, CD45RO-negative cells were positively selected for CCR7, yielding a CD45RA+CCR7+ population from which TemRA cells were excluded. Preparation of the library involved the immunoSEQ multiplex PCR assay. In TCRdb, the immuneACCESS table is reduced to in-frame sequences with V and J assigned. These tables do not hold every clone; where another copy was compared, an unresolved V gene accounts for under half, and the others remain unexplained. Counted in this sample were around 1,900,000 clones; 80% to 95% of them appeared once. Around 1.8% of the sample is in the top ten clones. Sequencing was done on a sample of naive CD8+ T cells from PBMCs. The sample's cell subset or site, from its label and the paper: CD45RA+CCR7+. The receptors here all came from a man between 18 and 35 years old in good health. Some clones in this sample may be carry-over from other donors' samples.

For this clone: At the DNA level, this CDR3 is encoded by other sequences in the same sample as well. V is TRBV7-2 and J is TRBJ2-1; TRBD2 might be the D (5 bases). Trimming shortened V by 2 bases and J by 0 bases, and 8 bases separated the two germline ends. Germline V gene sequence: CDR1 SGHTA, CDR2 FQGNSA. This CDR3 is built from 15 residues. CDR3 loop: CASSLPGSSYNEQFF. The CDR3 nucleotides read TGTGCCAGCAGCTTACCGGGGAGCTCCTACAATGAGCAGTTCTTC.

Of note for this clone: Other nucleotide sequences from this sample produce the same CDR3. This chain joins TRBV7-9 and TRBJ1-1, with a tentative D call TRBD1 (5 bases). The CDR3 spans 13 residues. CDR1 SEHNR and CDR2 FQNEAQ come from the germline V gene (reference sequence). Trimming cost V 1 base and J 4 bases, with 7 bases left between them. CDR3 nucleotide sequence: TGTGCCAGCAGCTTAGACAGGTCCACTGAAGCTTTCTTT. Its translation: CASSLDRSTEAFF.

The V call is TRBV11-2, the J call TRBJ2-1, with 13 nucleotides matching TRBD2. V gave up 0 bases and J gave up 12 bases; unmatched junction bases: 5. The germline gives CDR1 SGHAT, CDR2 FQNNGV. This CDR3 has 15 residues. The chain's CDR3 is CASSLDRTSGSWQFF. In DNA, the CDR3 is TGTGCCAGCAGCTTAGATCGGACTAGCGGGAGTTGGCAGTTCTTC.

The chain carries TRBV27 and TRBJ2-2, with D possibly TRBD2 on 6 matching bases. Trimming took off 0 bases at V and 5 bases at J, with 10 bases between the two ends. The CDR3 loop spans 15 amino acids. Germline CDR1 and CDR2: MNHEY and SMNVEV (reference sequence). The CDR3 region has the DNA TGTGCCAGCAGTTTATCGGGAGGCGGGACCGGGGAGCTGTTTTTT. Its translation: CASSLSGGGTGELFF.

The chain is built from TRBV28 and TRBJ1-5; no clear D gene. CDR3 size: 14 residues. V lost 2 bases and J lost 5, with 10 bases in between. Germline V gene data show CDR1 as MDHEN and CDR2 as SYDVKM. CDR3 loop: CASSLGRLDQPQHF. CDR3 sequence (DNA): TGTGCCAGCAGTTTAGGGCGGCTGGATCAGCCCCAGCATTTT.

This clone came up once. The gene calls are TRBV27 and TRBJ2-7, with 9 bases matching TRBD2. The V gene's germline CDR1 is MNHEY and CDR2 SMNVEV (reference sequence). The V and J ends lost 6 bases and 0 bases, in that order; junction bases with no gene match: 6. The CDR3 totals 15 residues. CDR3 in DNA: TGTGCCAGCAGGAAGACTAGCGGAGGCTCCTACGAGCAGTACTTC. Translation: CASRKTSGGSYEQYF.

The rearrangement joins TRBV28 to TRBJ2-1; 13 bases fit TRBD2. Germline assignment: CDR1 MDHEN and CDR2 SYDVKM. J gave up 9 bases and V 6 bases, and 14 bases lay outside the gene matches. The CDR3 is 17 amino acids. The CDR3 bases are TGTGCCAGCAGCGAGCCCCCGGGACTAGCGGGAATGCGTGAGCAGTTCTTC. Its protein product is CASSEPPGLAGMREQFF.

The V and J genes are TRBV9 and TRBJ2-7, with D possibly TRBD2 on 6 matching bases. The CDR3 length is 15 residues. The germline CDR1 and CDR2 sequences are SGDLS and YYNGEE. Trimming took 7 bases from V and 4 from J, leaving 21 bases between them. The CDR3 DNA sequence: TGTGCCAGCGGCACGAGCGGAGGGAATGGGTACGAGCAGTACTTC. Its translation is CASGTSGGNGYEQYF.

As concerns this clone: This may be a read error: a much more frequent sequence differs by one nucleotide. The chain recombines TRBV28 with TRBJ1-5; D is unclear. V was cut by 1 base and J by 3 bases, with 4 bases left in between. Germline CDR1 reads MDHEN; CDR2 reads SYDVKM. This CDR3 is built from 13 residues. The DNA for the CDR3 is TGTGCCAGCAGTTTATATAACAATCAGCCCCAGCATTTT. It translates to CASSLYNNQPQHF.

This chain connects TRBV11-3 to TRBJ2-7; the D gene is possibly TRBD2 (5 bases). Germline CDR1 and CDR2: SGHNT and YENEEA. V was cut by 5 bases and J by 8 bases, with 19 bases left in between. This CDR3 spans 14 amino acids. Here the CDR3 reads CASSPGLRAAKQYF. The DNA of the CDR3 is TGTGCCAGCAGCCCCGGACTGAGAGCAGCCAAGCAGTACTTC.

The CDR3 coding sequence is TGTGCCAGCAGCCGCTCTAGCGGGATTTTGTACGAGCAGTACTTC. Translated, it gives CASSRSSGILYEQYF. J is TRBJ2-7 and V is TRBV7-9; TRBD2 matches 9 bases. With 5 bases clipped from V and 4 bases from J, the junction kept 9 bases outside the gene matches. CDR1 SEHNR and CDR2 FQNEAQ come from the germline V gene (reference sequence). CDR3 size: 15 residues.

V usage is TRBV6-6 and J usage is TRBJ1-2; D is unclear. The CDR3 has 15 amino acids. Trimming stripped 0 bases from V and 4 bases from J, with 12 bases between. In germline, CDR1 is MNHNY, CDR2 SVGAGI (reference sequence). This CDR3 reads CASSYSNSAPYGYTF. CDR3 coding DNA: TGTGCCAGCAGTTACTCGAACTCAGCTCCCTATGGCTACACCTTC.

The genes are TRBV9 and TRBJ2-6; no definite D call. The CDR3 is 16 residues long. Germline V lookup: CDR1 SGDLS, CDR2 YYNGEE. V was trimmed by 5 bases and J by 0 bases, leaving 12 bases between them. The CDR3 reads CASSLIASSGANVLTF. The CDR3 nucleotides read TGTGCCAGCAGTCTAATAGCTAGCTCTGGGGCCAACGTCCTGACTTTC.

The V call is TRBV27, the J call TRBJ2-7, with unresolved D. The CDR3 totals 16 residues. Germline V gene sequence: CDR1 MNHEY, CDR2 SMNVEV (reference sequence). V lost 5 bases to trimming and J lost 3 bases, with 20 bases between them. CDR3 DNA: TGTGCCAGCAGTCCCGGTTCGACTCCCCTCAGCTACGAGCAGTACTTC. This gives the protein CASSPGSTPLSYEQYF.

CDR3 protein: CASSQAGTRLENIQYF. Here the CDR3 DNA reads TGCGCCAGCAGCCAAGCGGGGACCCGGTTGGAAAACATTCAGTACTTC. The chain carries TRBV4-1 and TRBJ2-4; perhaps D is TRBD1 or TRBD2 (5 bases each). Looked up from germline, CDR1 is MGHRA and CDR2 is YSYEKL. The CDR3 totals 16 residues. V lost 1 base and J 5 bases, leaving 15 bases between the germline ends.